This TCR beta chain was observed in a study of T cells after yellow fever vaccination. Study at large: Fractions of limited cellularity were prepared by means of SMART-Seq v4 Ultra Low Input.

UMIs were added to TCR cDNA along with a universal primer site when it was made by 5'RACE template switching. TCRdb re-called the 5' RACE reads with MiXCR, one entry per CDR3 protein. The sample records 300,000 to 450,000 distinct CDR3 sequences, 6% to 8% being singletons. V lost 1 base to trimming and J lost 4 bases, with 11 bases between them. This CDR3 spans 14 amino acids. Looked up from germline, CDR1 is SGHTA and CDR2 is FQGNSA. This clonotype was picked up many times. Its target is not known. Findings and limits, study-wide: Contaminating bulk clonotypes could be abundant in FACS-sorted repertoires. Most primary-vaccination clones reappeared after the booster (approximately 97% CD4, 85% to 90% CD8).

The sample in question was PBMCs, obtained 5 days after the yellow fever booster vaccination. The V call is TRBV7-2, the J call TRBJ2-7; weak D call: TRBD1 (5 bases). This TCR was recovered from a man aged 25 to 45 who received the YFV17D yellow fever vaccine. The chain's CDR3 is CASSLVDTGYEQYF. The CDR3 bases are TGTGCCAGCAGCTTAGTGGATACAGGTTACGAGCAGTACTTC.